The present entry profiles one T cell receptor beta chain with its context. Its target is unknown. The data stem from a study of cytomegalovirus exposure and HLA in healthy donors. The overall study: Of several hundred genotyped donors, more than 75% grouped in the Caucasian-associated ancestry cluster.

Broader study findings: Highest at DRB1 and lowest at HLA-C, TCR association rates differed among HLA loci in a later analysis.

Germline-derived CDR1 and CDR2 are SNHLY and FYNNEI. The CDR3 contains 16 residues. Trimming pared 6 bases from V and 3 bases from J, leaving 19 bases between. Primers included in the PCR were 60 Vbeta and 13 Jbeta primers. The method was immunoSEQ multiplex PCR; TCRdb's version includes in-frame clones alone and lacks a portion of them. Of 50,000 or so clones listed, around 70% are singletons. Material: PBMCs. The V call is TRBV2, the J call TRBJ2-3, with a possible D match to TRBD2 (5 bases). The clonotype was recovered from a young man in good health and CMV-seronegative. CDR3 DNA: TGTGCCAGCAGGACCGGGGTGAAGCCGGGGACAGATACGCAGTATTTT. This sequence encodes CASRTGVKPGTDTQYF.